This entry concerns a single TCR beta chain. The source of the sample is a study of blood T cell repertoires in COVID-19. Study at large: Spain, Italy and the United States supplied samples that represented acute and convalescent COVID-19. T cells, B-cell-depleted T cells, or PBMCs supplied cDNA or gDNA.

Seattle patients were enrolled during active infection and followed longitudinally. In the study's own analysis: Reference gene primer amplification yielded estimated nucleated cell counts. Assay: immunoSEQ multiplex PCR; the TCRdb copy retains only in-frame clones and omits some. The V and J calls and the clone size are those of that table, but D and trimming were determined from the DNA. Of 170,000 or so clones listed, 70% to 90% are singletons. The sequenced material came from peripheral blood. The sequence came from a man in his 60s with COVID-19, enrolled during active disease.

CDR3: CASSLATRDRGYEQYF. CDR3 bases: TGTGCCAGCAGCTTAGCGACCCGGGACAGGGGCTACGAGCAGTACTTC. The chain joins TRBV7-2 to TRBJ2-7; 10 bases align to TRBD1. J was trimmed by 3 bases and V by 0 bases; bases with no gene match: 5. CDR3 size: 16 residues. CDR1 and CDR2 (germline): SGHTA, FQGNSA. Full variable domain (rest looked up from reference TRBV7-2 and TRBJ2-7): GAGVSQSPSNKVTEKGKDVELRCDPISGHTALYWYRQSLGQGLEFLIYFQGNSAPDKSGLPSDRFSAERTGGSVSTLTIQRTQQEDSAVYLCASSLATRDRGYEQYFGPGTRLTVT.